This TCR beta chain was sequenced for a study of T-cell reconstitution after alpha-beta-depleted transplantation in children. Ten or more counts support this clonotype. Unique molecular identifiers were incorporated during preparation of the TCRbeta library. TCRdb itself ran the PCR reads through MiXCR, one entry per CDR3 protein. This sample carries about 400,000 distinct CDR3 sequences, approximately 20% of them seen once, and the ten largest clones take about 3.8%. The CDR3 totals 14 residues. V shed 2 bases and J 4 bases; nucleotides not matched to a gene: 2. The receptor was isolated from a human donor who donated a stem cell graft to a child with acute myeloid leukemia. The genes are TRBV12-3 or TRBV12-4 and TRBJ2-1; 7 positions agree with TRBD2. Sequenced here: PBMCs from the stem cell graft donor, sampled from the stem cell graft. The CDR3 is CASSLSGDYNEQFF. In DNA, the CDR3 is TGTGCCAGCAGTTTAAGCGGGGATTACAATGAGCAGTTCTTC.